This T cell receptor beta chain is drawn from a study of chemoradiotherapy in HPV16-positive cancers. On the study more broadly: Candidate HPV-specific T-cell clones and common TCR motifs came from functional assays in a couple of HPV16-positive patients.

This clone was observed a handful of times. This CDR3 spans 14 amino acids. The germline gives CDR1 SGDLS, CDR2 YYNGEE. Trimming took 0 bases from V and 5 from J, leaving 12 bases between them. Clones were sequenced by immunoSEQ multiplex PCR, and TCRdb holds only the in-frame ones, with some missing. Of 20,000 to 25,000 clones in the sample, 87% were seen once. This clonotype was sampled from a human donor with HPV-associated anogenital cancer. Sequencing used blood, obtained from a patient who underwent chemoradiotherapy. The chain recombines TRBV9 with TRBJ2-7; D possibly corresponds to TRBD1 (6 bases). The CDR3 sequence is CASSVAAGAHEQYF. The CDR3 DNA follows: TGTGCCAGCAGCGTAGCGGCAGGGGCCCACGAGCAGTACTTC.